This paragraph reports one T cell receptor beta chain. Its antigen remains unidentified. This sample was included in a study of PD-1 blockade in classical Hodgkin lymphoma. The CDR3 contains 14 residues. The V end was cut by 5 bases, the J end by 3 bases, with 14 bases between. Germline CDR1 reads SGHTA; CDR2 reads FQGTGA. The study, taken as a whole, reports: There remain no defined causes for the repertoire differences, which possibly reflect disease activity or prior therapy. Newly diagnosed patients were said to have less baseline TCR diversity than healthy donors did.

Here immunoSEQ multiplex PCR was the method, and the copy in TCRdb shows in-frame clones only, minus some. The data contain about 96,000 clones, about 93% of them singletons. The time point denotes: cycle 4 day 1 (C4D1), after less than seven weeks of nivolumab. Every patient experienced relapse after autologous stem cell transplantation, and brentuximab vedotin exposure varied. This material consisted of peripheral blood mononuclear cells (PBMCs), taken before the fourth cycle of nivolumab. This TCR derives from a human donor with classical Hodgkin lymphoma. This chain connects TRBV7-3 to TRBJ2-7, with D unclear. In DNA form, the CDR3 reads TGTGCCAGCAGCCCCAGCGTCGGTAACTACGAGCAGTACTTC. It is translated as CASSPSVGNYEQYF. The variable domain in full, with the rest retrieved from reference TRBV7-3 and TRBJ2-7, is GAGVSQTPSNKVTEKGKYVELRCDPISGHTALYWYRQSLGQGPEFLIYFQGTGAADDSGLPNDRFFAVRPEGSVSTLKIQRTERGDSAVYLCASSPSVGNYEQYFGPGTRLTVT.